The rows below give T cell receptor beta chains drawn from one sample of a study of T-cell reconstitution after alpha-beta-depleted transplantation in children. One entry per CDR3 protein, called by TCRdb with MiXCR from the PCR reads. Of a few hundred thousand distinct CDR3 sequences in the sample, approximately 30% were seen once. The sequenced sample was PBMCs, obtained before TCRalphabeta/CD19-depleted stem cell transplant. The source of these receptors is a boy under two years old with Wiskott-Aldrich syndrome, due to receive a stem cell transplant. CDR3s leave out the opening cysteine and the closing phenylalanine or tryptophan. Clone size is shown for a subset of rows, as once, few, many or a class of expanded clone.

.	TRBJ2-1	TRBV20-1	SARDGRGWEQF
few	TRBJ1-1	TRBV5-6	ASSSRTERGTEAF
few	TRBJ2-7	TRBV5-1	ASSPWGSYEQY
.	TRBJ2-3	TRBV5-1	ASSFTGGTDTQY
.	TRBJ1-1	TRBV5-1	ASSPHRQGARWDTEAF
.	TRBJ2-7	TRBV27	ASGGLLADDEQY
.	TRBJ2-3	TRBV20-1	SADQRLAGTDTQY
few	TRBJ2-1	TRBV10-3	AISLDRVYNEQF
.	TRBJ2-7	TRBV2	ASSEYGEQY
few	TRBJ2-3	TRBV7-9	ASSTGKTSTDTQY
few	TRBJ2-1	TRBV5-1	ASSSHPGSGGRNEQF
few	TRBJ1-1	TRBV6-2/TRBV6-3	ASRKGGIGNTEAF
.	TRBJ2-7	TRBV20-1	SARYPTGAYEQY
few	TRBJ2-7	TRBV7-8	ASSPRGRAGLAGPYEQY
few	TRBJ1-2	TRBV20-1	SATGTDYGYT
.	TRBJ2-2	TRBV5-1	ASSSGQGTSGELF
.	TRBJ1-1	TRBV12-3/TRBV12-4	ASTRQGSESEAF
.	TRBJ1-2	TRBV3-1	ATSPDRGRVANYGYT
.	TRBJ2-5	TRBV5-1	ASSLGAGYQETQY
.	TRBJ1-5	TRBV7-6	ASSLATNQPQH
.	TRBJ2-1	TRBV20-1	SAREGRKSYNEQF
few	TRBJ2-3	TRBV10-3	AIRAGGIDTDTQY
.	TRBJ2-5	TRBV24-1	ATSDSTRAH
few	TRBJ2-1	TRBV5-1	ASSGGLVLYEQF
few	TRBJ2-1	TRBV20-1	SARGLAGLSSYNEQF
.	TRBJ2-2	TRBV5-1	ASSKGQVTGELF
.	TRBJ2-2	TRBV2	ASSEALAGGPAGELF
few	TRBJ2-5	TRBV5-1	ASSFGTEETQY
few	TRBJ2-1	TRBV15	ATSRDSPGLPGHNEQF